This is a list of T cell receptor beta chains from one sample in a study of T cells after yellow fever vaccination. One entry per CDR3 protein, called by TCRdb with MiXCR from the 5' RACE reads. Seen here are fewer than 150,000 distinct CDR3 sequences, 6.5% to 8.5% observed once, and the top ten hold around 0.73%. The sample here was CD4+ T cells sorted from PBMCs, taken 5 days after the yellow fever booster vaccination. The receptors here all came from a man in his thirties or forties who received the YFV17D yellow fever vaccine. Each CDR3 is given with its conserved first and last residue. D genes are given only for firm matches. Clone size is given for some rows only: seen once, a few or many times, or a class if the clone is expanded.

D,J,V,size,length,CDR3,DNA
-,TRBJ1-1,TRBV20-1,many,13,CSARDGGSGEAFF,TGCAGTGCTAGAGATGGGGGCTCTGGTGAAGCTTTCTTT
-,TRBJ2-5,TRBV3-1,many,15,CASSSQGLTQETQYF,TGTGCCAGCAGCAGCCAAGGTTTGACCCAAGAGACCCAGTACTTC
TRBD1,TRBJ2-7,TRBV20-1,many,13,CSAIQGAGYEQYF,TGCAGTGCAATACAGGGGGCGGGGTACGAGCAGTACTTC
-,TRBJ2-2,TRBV6-2/TRBV6-3,many,16,CASKRISGADTGELFF,TGTGCCAGCAAAAGGATATCAGGGGCGGACACCGGGGAGCTGTTTTTT
TRBD2,TRBJ2-5,TRBV4-2,few,17,CASSQPSSGRMEETQYF,TGTGCCAGCAGCCAACCTTCTAGCGGGAGAATGGAGGAGACCCAGTACTTC
-,TRBJ1-1,TRBV7-2,many,15,CASSLGGGGRTEAFF,TGTGCCAGCAGCTTAGGCGGCGGCGGGCGCACTGAAGCTTTCTTT
-,TRBJ2-2,TRBV6-2/TRBV6-3,many,10,CASGYGELFF,TGTGCCAGCGGTTACGGGGAGCTGTTTTTT
-,TRBJ2-7,TRBV7-3,-,14,CASSRSSGAYEQYF,TGTGCCAGCAGCCGGAGTAGCGGAGCCTACGAGCAGTACTTC
TRBD1,TRBJ2-2,TRBV4-3,many,15,CASSQRTGGSGELFF,TGCGCCAGCAGCCAACGGACAGGGGGCTCCGGGGAGCTGTTTTTT
TRBD2,TRBJ2-1,TRBV5-1,many,14,CASSLVLAVNEQFF,TGCGCCAGCAGCTTGGTACTAGCGGTCAATGAGCAGTTCTTC
-,TRBJ2-7,TRBV7-2,many,14,CASSIASGYYEQYF,TGTGCCAGCAGCATTGCCAGCGGATACTACGAGCAGTACTTC
TRBD1,TRBJ2-1,TRBV5-1,many,13,CASSPGQGNEQFF,TGCGCCAGCAGCCCGGGACAGGGTAATGAGCAGTTCTTC
-,TRBJ2-1,TRBV7-2,many,14,CASTPRAGYNEQFF,TGTGCCAGCACCCCAAGGGCAGGATACAATGAGCAGTTCTTC
TRBD2,TRBJ2-1,TRBV20-1,few,18,CCANAKPGTRPLYNEQFF,TGCTGTGCTAATGCAAAGCCCGGGACTAGACCCCTCTACAATGAGCAGTTCTTC
TRBD1,TRBJ2-5,TRBV29-1,-,14,CSGNPRDSQETQYF,TGCAGCGGTAATCCCCGGGACAGTCAAGAGACCCAGTACTTC
TRBD1,TRBJ1-1,TRBV5-1,many,15,CASSSDGDRNTEAFF,TGCGCCAGCAGCAGCGATGGGGACAGGAACACTGAAGCTTTCTTT
-,TRBJ2-5,TRBV20-1,many,14,CSALFSGTQETQYF,TGCAGTGCTCTCTTCAGCGGGACACAAGAGACCCAGTACTTC
-,TRBJ2-3,TRBV5-1,many,13,CASSPGPTDTQYF,TGCGCCAGCAGCCCGGGACCTACAGATACGCAGTATTTT
-,TRBJ2-3,TRBV3-1,many,15,CASSQDRPVADTQYF,TGTGCCAGCAGCCAAGATAGGCCGGTCGCAGATACGCAGTATTTT
TRBD2,TRBJ2-5,TRBV5-1,many,12,CASSPERGAQNF,TGCGCCAGCAGCCCTGAGCGGGGGGCTCAGAACTTC
TRBD2,TRBJ2-1,TRBV7-2,few,17,CASSLVLAGYPGNEQFF,TGTGCCAGCAGCTTAGTACTAGCGGGATACCCGGGGAATGAGCAGTTCTTC
-,TRBJ2-7,TRBV20-1,many,14,CSARAGAGAYEQYF,TGCAGTGCTAGAGCGGGAGCAGGCGCCTACGAGCAGTACTTC